The TCR beta chain described here comes from a study of cytomegalovirus exposure and HLA in healthy donors. The overall study: Roughly 180 million T cells yielded more than 90 million unique TCR beta sequences in earlier analysis. Study-wide results and limits: Links to common viral pathogens appeared, in a later analysis, for several of the most significant clusters.

A multiplex PCR was run with 60 Vbeta primers and 13 Jbeta primers. In the authors' methods: Roughly 11 million shared chains were among the roughly 78 million unique TCR beta chains that a later analysis counted. Using immunoSEQ multiplex PCR, the repertoire was profiled, and TCRdb retains in-frame clones only, with some absent. That table furnishes V, J and clone size, whereas the DNA furnished D and trimming. The repertoire has some 170,000 clones, 81% of them found once; the top ten carry roughly 4.4%. This clone was counted between two and nine times. Its antigen is unknown. This CDR3 is 14 amino acids long. Trimming took off 1 base at V and 4 bases at J, with 10 bases between the two ends. CDR1 and CDR2 from the germline V gene are LGHNA and YSLEER. Sampled while nominally healthy, donors likely had unrecorded immune exposures.

The sample was PBMCs. V is TRBV4-3 and J is TRBJ1-2; D ambiguous. This receptor was obtained from a woman in her late teens or twenties in good health and CMV-seropositive. CDR3 in amino acids: CASSQVGTGYGYTF. CDR3 DNA sequence: TGCGCCAGCAGCCAAGTGGGCACCGGCTATGGCTACACCTTC.